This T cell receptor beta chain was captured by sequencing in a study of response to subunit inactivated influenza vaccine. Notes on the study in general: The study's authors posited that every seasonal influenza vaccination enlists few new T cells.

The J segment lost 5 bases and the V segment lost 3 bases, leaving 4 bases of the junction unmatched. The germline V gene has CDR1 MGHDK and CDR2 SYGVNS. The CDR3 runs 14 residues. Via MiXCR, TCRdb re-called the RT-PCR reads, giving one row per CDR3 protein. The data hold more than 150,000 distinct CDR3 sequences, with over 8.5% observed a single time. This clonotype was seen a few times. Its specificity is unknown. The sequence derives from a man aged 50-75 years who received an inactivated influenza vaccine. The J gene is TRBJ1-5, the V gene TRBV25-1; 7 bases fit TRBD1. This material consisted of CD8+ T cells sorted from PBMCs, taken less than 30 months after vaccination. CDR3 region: CASSDTGVDQPQHF. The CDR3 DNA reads TGTGCCAGCAGTGACACAGGGGTGGATCAGCCCCAGCATTTT. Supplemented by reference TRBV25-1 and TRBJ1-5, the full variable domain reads EADIYQTPRYLVIGTGKKITLECSQTMGHDKMYWYQQDPGMELHLIHYSYGVNSTEKGDLSSESTVSRIRTEHFPLTLESARPSHTSQYLCASSDTGVDQPQHFGDGTRLSIL.